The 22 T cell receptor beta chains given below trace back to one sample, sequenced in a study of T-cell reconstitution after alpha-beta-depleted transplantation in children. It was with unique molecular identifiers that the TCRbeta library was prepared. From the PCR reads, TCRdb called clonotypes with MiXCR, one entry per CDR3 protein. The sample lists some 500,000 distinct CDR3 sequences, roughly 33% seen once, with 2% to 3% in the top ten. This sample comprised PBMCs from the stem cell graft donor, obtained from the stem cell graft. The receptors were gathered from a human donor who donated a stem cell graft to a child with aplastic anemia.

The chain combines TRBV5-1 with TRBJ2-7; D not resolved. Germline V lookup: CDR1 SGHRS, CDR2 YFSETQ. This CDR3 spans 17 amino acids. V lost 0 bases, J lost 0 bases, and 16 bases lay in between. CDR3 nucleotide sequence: TGCGCCAGCAGCTTGGCTTCCAAGGGTCGATCCTCCTACGAGCAGTACTTC. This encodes CASSLASKGRSSYEQYF.

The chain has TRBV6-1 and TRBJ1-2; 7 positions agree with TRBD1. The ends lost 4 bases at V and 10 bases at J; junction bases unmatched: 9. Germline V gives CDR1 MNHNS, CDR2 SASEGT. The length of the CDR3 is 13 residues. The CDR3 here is CASSGQGEMFYTF. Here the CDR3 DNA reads TGTGCCAGCAGTGGACAGGGCGAAATGTTCTACACCTTC.

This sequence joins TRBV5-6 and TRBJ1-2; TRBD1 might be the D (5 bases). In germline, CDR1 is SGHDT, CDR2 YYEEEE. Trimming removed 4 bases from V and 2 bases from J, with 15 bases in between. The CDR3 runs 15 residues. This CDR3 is CASSLAPDTNYGYTF. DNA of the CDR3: TGTGCCAGCAGCCTGGCGCCGGACACCAACTATGGCTACACCTTC.

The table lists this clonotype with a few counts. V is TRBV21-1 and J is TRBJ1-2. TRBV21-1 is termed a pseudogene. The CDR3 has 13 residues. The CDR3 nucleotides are TGTGCCAGCAGCATTCGACATCACTATGGCTACACCTTC. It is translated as CASSIRHHYGYTF.

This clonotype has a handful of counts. CDR3 sequence (DNA): TGCGCCAGCAGCTTGGCCCGCGAGAGAGAGACCCAGTACTTC. This codes for CASSLARERETQYF. The chain joins TRBV5-1 to TRBJ2-5; D call uncertain. V gave up 0 bases and J gave up 4 bases, with 10 bases separating them. Germline V gives CDR1 SGHRS, CDR2 YFSETQ. The CDR3 contains 14 residues.

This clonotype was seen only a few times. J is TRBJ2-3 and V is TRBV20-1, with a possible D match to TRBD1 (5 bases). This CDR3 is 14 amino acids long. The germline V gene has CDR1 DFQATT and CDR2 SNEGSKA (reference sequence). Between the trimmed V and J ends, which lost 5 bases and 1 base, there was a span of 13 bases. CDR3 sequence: CSAERTYRTDTQYF. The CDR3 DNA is TGCAGTGCTGAAAGGACATACCGCACAGATACGCAGTATTTT.

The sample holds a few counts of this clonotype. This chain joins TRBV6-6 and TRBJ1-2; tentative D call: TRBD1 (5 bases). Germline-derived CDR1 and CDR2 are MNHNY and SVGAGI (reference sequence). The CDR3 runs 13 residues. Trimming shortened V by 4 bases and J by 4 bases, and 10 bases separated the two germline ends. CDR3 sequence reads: CASSSRESYGYTF. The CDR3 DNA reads TGTGCCAGCAGTTCCAGGGAGAGCTATGGCTACACCTTC.

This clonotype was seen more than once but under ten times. The CDR3 nucleotides read TGTGCCAGCAGCCCCCGACAGGGACTCGGTCAGCCCCAGCATTTT. Translation: CASSPRQGLGQPQHF. This chain joins TRBV7-8 and TRBJ1-5, with 7 bases fitting TRBD1. There are 15 residues in the CDR3. Germline V gene sequence: CDR1 SGHVS, CDR2 FQNEAQ. Trimming removed 5 bases from V and 6 bases from J; junction bases left unmatched: 10.

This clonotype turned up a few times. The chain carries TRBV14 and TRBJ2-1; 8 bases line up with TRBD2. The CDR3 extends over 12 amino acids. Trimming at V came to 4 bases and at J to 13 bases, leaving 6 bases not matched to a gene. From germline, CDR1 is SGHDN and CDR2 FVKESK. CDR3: CASSPGLVEQFF. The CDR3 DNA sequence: TGTGCCAGCAGCCCGGGACTAGTGGAACAGTTCTTC.

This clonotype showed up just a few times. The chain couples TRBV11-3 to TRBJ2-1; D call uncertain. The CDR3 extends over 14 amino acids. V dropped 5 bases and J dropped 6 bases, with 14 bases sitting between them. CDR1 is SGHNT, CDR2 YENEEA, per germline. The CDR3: CASSLIGRGNEQFF. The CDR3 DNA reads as TGTGCCAGCAGCCTAATAGGACGAGGCAATGAGCAGTTCTTC.

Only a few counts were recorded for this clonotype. This CDR3 is CSAGDGTGPNTIYF. CDR3 DNA sequence: TGCAGTGCAGGAGATGGGACAGGGCCCAACACCATATATTTT. This chain connects TRBV20-1 to TRBJ1-3, with 9 positions matching TRBD1. This CDR3 has 14 residues. Germline V lookup: CDR1 DFQATT, CDR2 SNEGSKA (reference sequence). V shed 6 bases, J shed 7 bases, and the junction held 10 bases outside the gene matches.

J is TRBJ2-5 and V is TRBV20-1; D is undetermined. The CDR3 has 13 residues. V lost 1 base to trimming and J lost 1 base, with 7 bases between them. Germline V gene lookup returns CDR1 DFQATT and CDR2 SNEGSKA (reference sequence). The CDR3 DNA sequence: TGCAGTGCTAGAGTCGGATTCCAAGAGACCCAGTACTTC. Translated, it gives CSARVGFQETQYF.

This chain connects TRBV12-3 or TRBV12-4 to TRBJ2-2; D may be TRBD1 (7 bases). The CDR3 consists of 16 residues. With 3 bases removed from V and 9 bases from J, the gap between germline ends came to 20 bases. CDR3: CASSFGGRGNFRELFF. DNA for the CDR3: TGTGCCAGCAGTTTCGGGGGCAGGGGGAATTTCCGGGAGCTGTTTTTT.

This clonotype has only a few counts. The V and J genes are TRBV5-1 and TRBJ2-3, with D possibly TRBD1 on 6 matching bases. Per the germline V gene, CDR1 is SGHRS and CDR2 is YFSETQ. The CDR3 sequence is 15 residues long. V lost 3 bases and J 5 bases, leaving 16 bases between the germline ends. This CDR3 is CASSWDNSRLDTQYF. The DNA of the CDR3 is TGCGCCAGCAGCTGGGACAACTCAAGATTAGATACGCAGTATTTT.

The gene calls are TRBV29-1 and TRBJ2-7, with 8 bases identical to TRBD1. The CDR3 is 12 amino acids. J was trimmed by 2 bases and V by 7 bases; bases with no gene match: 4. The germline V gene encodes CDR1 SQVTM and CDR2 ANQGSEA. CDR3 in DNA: TGCAGCGCTTGGACAGGGCCCTACGAGCAGTACTTC. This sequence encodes CSAWTGPYEQYF.

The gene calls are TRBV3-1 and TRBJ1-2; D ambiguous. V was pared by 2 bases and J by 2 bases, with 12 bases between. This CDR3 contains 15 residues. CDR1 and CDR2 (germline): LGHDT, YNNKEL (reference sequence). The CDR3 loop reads CASSQFPTENYGYTF. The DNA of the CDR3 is TGTGCCAGCAGCCAATTCCCGACGGAAAACTATGGCTACACCTTC.

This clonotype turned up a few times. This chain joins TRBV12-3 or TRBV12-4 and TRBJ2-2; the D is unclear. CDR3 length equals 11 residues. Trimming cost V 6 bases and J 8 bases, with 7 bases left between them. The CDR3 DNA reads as TGTGCCAGCAGCTCGCAGGGGGAGCTGTTTTTT. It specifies CASSSQGELFF.

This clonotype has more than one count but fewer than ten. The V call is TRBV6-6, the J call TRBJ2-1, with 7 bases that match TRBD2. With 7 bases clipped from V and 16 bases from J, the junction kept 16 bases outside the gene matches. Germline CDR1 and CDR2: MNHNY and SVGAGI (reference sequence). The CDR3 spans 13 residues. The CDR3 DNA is TGTGCCAGCAACGTGAACCCCCGACTAGCAACCTTCTTC. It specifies CASNVNPRLATFF.

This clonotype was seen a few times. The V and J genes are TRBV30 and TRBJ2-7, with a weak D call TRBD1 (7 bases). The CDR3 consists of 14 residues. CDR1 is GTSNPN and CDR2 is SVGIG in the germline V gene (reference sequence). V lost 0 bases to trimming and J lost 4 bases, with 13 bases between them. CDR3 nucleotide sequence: TGTGCCTGGAGTGTACAGGGGAGGCCTTACGAGCAGTACTTC. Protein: CAWSVQGRPYEQYF.

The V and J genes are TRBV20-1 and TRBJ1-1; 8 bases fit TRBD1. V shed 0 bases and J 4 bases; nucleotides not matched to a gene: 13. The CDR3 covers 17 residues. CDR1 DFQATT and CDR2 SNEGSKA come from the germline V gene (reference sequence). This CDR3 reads CSARDFRRQGASTEAFF. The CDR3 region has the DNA TGCAGTGCTAGAGATTTCCGGAGGCAGGGGGCGAGCACTGAAGCTTTCTTT.

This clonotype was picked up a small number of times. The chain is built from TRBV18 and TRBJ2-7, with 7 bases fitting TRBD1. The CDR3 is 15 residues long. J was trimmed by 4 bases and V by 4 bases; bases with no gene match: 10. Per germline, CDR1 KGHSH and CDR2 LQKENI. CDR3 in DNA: TGTGCCAGCTCACGCCGGGACAGAGGTTCTTACGAGCAGTACGTC. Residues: CASSRRDRGSYEQYV.

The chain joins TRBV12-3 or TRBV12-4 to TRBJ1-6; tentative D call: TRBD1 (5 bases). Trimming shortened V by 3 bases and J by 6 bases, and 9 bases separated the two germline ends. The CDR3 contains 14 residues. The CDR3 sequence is CASSFAGRNSPLHF. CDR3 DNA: TGTGCCAGCAGTTTTGCAGGGCGTAATTCACCCCTCCACTTT.